The rows below give T cell receptor beta chains drawn from one sample of a study of shared clonotypes between healthy human individuals. The data were produced by immunoSEQ multiplex PCR, yet TCRdb's version contains in-frame clones alone and is incomplete. The sample carries 1,500,000 or so clones, approximately 98.5% recorded once. Sequences were obtained from naive CD4+ T cells sorted from blood. These receptors were obtained from a man aged 25-45 years in good health. Each CDR3 is given with its conserved first and last residue. Fields, in order: J gene, V gene, CDR3 protein.

J: TRBJ2-7
V: TRBV5-1
CDR3: CASSLVGTNYEQYF

J: TRBJ2-5
V: TRBV25-1
CDR3: CASSGLAGGPPQETQYF

J: TRBJ1-1
V: TRBV30
CDR3: CAWSDPGQGGSRAFF

J: TRBJ2-4
V: TRBV28
CDR3: CASSGHSGLAGGDIQYF

J: TRBJ1-2
V: TRBV7-9
CDR3: CASSPGQPYGYTF

J: TRBJ2-4
V: TRBV6-4
CDR3: CATRTELAKNIQYF

J: TRBJ2-2
V: TRBV4-2
CDR3: CASSQESRGTGELFF

J: TRBJ1-1
V: TRBV5-1
CDR3: CASSFGQGGMNTEAFF

J: TRBJ2-1
V: TRBV7-6
CDR3: CASSLDPAGDFEQFF

J: TRBJ2-3
V: TRBV5-4
CDR3: CASSTLAGGTDTQYF

J: TRBJ1-1
V: TRBV7-8
CDR3: CASSRSLVGGPEAFF

J: TRBJ2-7
V: TRBV7-9
CDR3: CASSRGTTGGETYEQYF

J: TRBJ2-3
V: TRBV10-3
CDR3: CAMSYQGTDTQYF

J: TRBJ2-6
V: TRBV7-8
CDR3: CASSRLKGQMRSGANVLTF

J: TRBJ2-1
V: TRBV10-1
CDR3: CASADGLAGDGEQFF